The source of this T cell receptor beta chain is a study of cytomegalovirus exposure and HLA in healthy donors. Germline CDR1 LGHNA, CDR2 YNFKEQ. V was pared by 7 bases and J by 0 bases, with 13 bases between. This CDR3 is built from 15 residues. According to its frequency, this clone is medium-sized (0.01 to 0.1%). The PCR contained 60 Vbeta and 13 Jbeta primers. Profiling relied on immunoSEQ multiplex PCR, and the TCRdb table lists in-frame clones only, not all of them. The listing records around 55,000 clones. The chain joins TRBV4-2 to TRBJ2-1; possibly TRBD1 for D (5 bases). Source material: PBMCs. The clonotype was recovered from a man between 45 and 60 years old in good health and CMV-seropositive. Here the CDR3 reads CASTTTESSYNEQFF. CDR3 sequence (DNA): TGTGCCAGCACTACGACAGAAAGCTCCTACAATGAGCAGTTCTTC.